The T cell receptor (beta chain) under discussion was sequenced for a study of molecular identifiers for immune sequencing clone quantification. One entry per CDR3 protein results from TCRdb running MiXCR on the PCR reads. Of tens of thousands of distinct CDR3 sequences in the sample, approximately 23% are singletons; the top ten hold 0.6% to 0.9%. The germline V gene has CDR1 LNHDA and CDR2 SQIVND (reference sequence). The CDR3 covers 15 residues. The V end lost 3 bases, the J end lost 2 bases, and 12 bases lay between the germline ends. This sequence joins TRBV19 and TRBJ2-3, with D unresolved. The specimen was naive CD8+ T cells from blood, with Jurkat cell RNA spiked in. Indicated subset: FACS-sorted CD8+CD4-CCR7+CD45RA+ naive T cells. The sequence was collected from a human donor in good health. Some libraries in this study had Jurkat cell RNA spiked in. Here the CDR3 reads CASSIRGAATDTQYF. DNA of the CDR3: TGTGCCAGTAGTATTAGAGGCGCCGCCACAGATACGCAGTATTTT.